Following are 10 T cell receptor beta chains from one sample sequenced in a study of breast tumors, draining lymph nodes, adjacent tissues (dated by TCRdb to between 2015 and 2016). The library was built by means of multiplex PCR. These reads were obtained on an Illumina HiSeq 2000. TCRdb reran the public reads through fastp at Q25 and MiXCR, keeping productive beta chains. Every distinct CDR3 protein forms one entry, paired with its most common genes and DNA. In all, the sample holds about 89,000 distinct CDR3 sequences, and roughly 30% of those were seen once. Roughly 8.1% of the sample goes to the ten largest clones. The axillary draining lymph nodes of breast cancer patients were the source of the lymph node samples. Input material: axillary lymph node tissue. Receptor source: a female donor with breast cancer. Some clones in this sample may be carry-over from other donors' samples.

This clonotype was counted once. V gene TRBV7-2 combines with J gene TRBJ2-1; 11 bases are a match to TRBD2. V lost 3 bases to trimming and J lost 12 bases; unmatched junction nucleotides: 7. Per germline, CDR1 SGHTA and CDR2 FQGNSA. The length of the CDR3 is 14 residues. As DNA, the CDR3 is TGTGCCAGCAGCTTGACTAGCGGGACAGATACGCAGTTCTTC. It translates to CASSLTSGTDTQFF. Drawing the rest from reference TRBV7-2 and TRBJ2-1, the complete variable domain is GAGVSQSPSNKVTEKGKDVELRCDPISGHTALYWYRQSLGQGLEFLIYFQGNSAPDKSGLPSDRFSAERTGGSVSTLTIQRTQQEDSAVYLCASSLTSGTDTQFFGPGTRLTVL.

This clonotype has at least ten counts. A read error may explain this, as a much larger clone is one base away. DNA of the CDR3: TGCAGTGCTACCCGACAGGGGGGACACCCCGAGCAGTACTTC. Translating it yields CSATRQGGHPEQYF. The chain links TRBV20-1 to TRBJ2-7; 9 bases align to TRBD1. CDR1 DFQATT and CDR2 SNEGSKA come from the germline V gene (reference sequence). CDR3 size: 14 residues. The trim removed 4 bases at V and 6 bases at J, leaving 10 bases unmatched.

This clonotype was found many times. CDR3 nucleotide sequence: TGCAGTGCTAGGGTGACAGGGAGGGAGTTCTTC. This codes for CSARVTGREFF. The rearrangement links TRBV20-1 to TRBJ2-1, with D tentatively TRBD1 or TRBD2 (7 bases each). The germline CDR1 and CDR2 sequences are DFQATT and SNEGSKA (reference sequence). The V end was cut by 3 bases, the J end by 14 bases, with 14 bases between. The CDR3 has 11 amino acids.

This clonotype was counted many times. The rearrangement links TRBV24-1 to TRBJ2-1; weak D call: TRBD1 (6 bases). This CDR3 has 17 residues. Looked up from germline, CDR1 is KGHDR and CDR2 is SFDVKD. Trimming removed 3 bases from V and 3 bases from J, with 17 bases in between. Written as DNA, the CDR3 is TGTGCCACCAGTGATCCACGCCCCCAGGGGCTCTACAATGAGCAGTTCTTC. Protein: CATSDPRPQGLYNEQFF.

With respect to this clonotype: One junction end disagrees with the germline gene, perhaps due to a read error. V is TRBV7-9 and J is TRBJ2-5; TRBD2 aligns across 10 bases. From germline, CDR1 is SEHNR and CDR2 FQNEAQ (reference sequence). The CDR3 contains 13 residues. For the CDR3, the DNA is TGCGCCAGTCTAGCTAGCGGGAGTGAGACCCAGTACTTC. This translates into CASLASGSETQYF.

This clonotype occurred many times. This chain connects TRBV11-2 to TRBJ2-1, with D tentatively TRBD1 or TRBD2 (5 bases each). This CDR3 spans 11 amino acids. Germline loops: CDR1 SGHAT, CDR2 FQNNGV. With 4 bases removed from V and 8 bases from J, the gap between germline ends came to 6 bases. CDR3 protein: CASSWDDEQFF. CDR3 coding DNA: TGTGCCAGCAGCTGGGACGATGAGCAGTTCTTC.

This clonotype has at least ten counts. The V gene is TRBV4-3, the J gene TRBJ1-3; maybe TRBD1 (5 bases). The CDR3 contains 17 residues. Germline CDR1 is LGHNA and CDR2 is YSLEER. V dropped 0 bases and J dropped 0 bases, with 12 bases sitting between them. The DNA for the CDR3 is TGCGCCAGCAGCCAAGAGGGGGGGGGGATCTCTGGAAACACCATATATTTT. Protein sequence: CASSQEGGGISGNTIYF.

This clonotype was detected many times. The chain combines TRBV12-3 or TRBV12-4 with TRBJ1-6; D gene ambiguous. Between the trimmed V and J ends, which lost 4 bases and 3 bases, there was a span of 4 bases. The CDR3 extends over 13 amino acids. CDR3 sequence (DNA): TGTGCCAGCAGTTGGGACTATAATTCACCCCTCCACTTT. Amino acid sequence: CASSWDYNSPLHF.

The chain links TRBV9 to TRBJ2-3; D unclear. The CDR3 length is 14 residues. V gave up 0 bases and J gave up 4 bases, with 9 bases separating them. The germline V gene encodes CDR1 SGDLS and CDR2 YYNGEE. The CDR3, as DNA: TGTGCCAGCAGCGTAGAACATGGGGCAGATACGCAGTATTTT. Amino acids: CASSVEHGADTQYF.

In its sample, this clonotype was seen many times. The chain is built from TRBV20-1 and TRBJ2-7; no reliable D call. The ends were cut back, 3 bases at V and 4 bases at J, with 7 bases in the middle. Germline assignment: CDR1 DFQATT and CDR2 SNEGSKA (reference sequence). The CDR3 has 11 residues. This CDR3 reads CSARTTYEQYF. The CDR3 DNA is TGCAGTGCTAGGACGACGTACGAGCAGTACTTC.